These 14 T cell receptor beta chains came from one sample sequenced in a study of blood T cell repertoires in COVID-19. TCRdb's table, derived via immunoSEQ multiplex PCR, lists solely in-frame clones and lacks some. Altogether some 89,000 clones are present, around 80% being singletons, with the ten largest covering approximately 1.2%. The sample was peripheral blood. The receptors come from a woman aged 80 or older with acute or convalescent COVID-19.

This clone was seen a handful of times. V and J are TRBV9 and TRBJ2-7, with 10 nucleotides matching TRBD1. V gave up 0 bases and J gave up 6 bases; unmatched junction bases: 3. CDR3 length equals 14 residues. Germline lookup yields CDR1 SGDLS and CDR2 YYNGEE. This chain's CDR3 is CASSVEGTGVEQYF. CDR3 nucleotide sequence: TGTGCCAGCAGCGTAGAGGGGACAGGGGTCGAGCAGTACTTC.

The chain has TRBV12-3 or TRBV12-4 and TRBJ2-7; weak D call: TRBD1 (6 bases). CDR3 length: 13 residues. The V gene lost 5 bases and the J gene lost 3 bases, with 11 bases spanning the gap. The chain's CDR3 is CASSPTGFYEQYF. CDR3 DNA sequence: TGTGCCAGCAGTCCAACAGGGTTCTACGAGCAGTACTTC.

The V call is TRBV5-1, the J call TRBJ2-3; weak D call: TRBD1 (6 bases). CDR1 is SGHRS, CDR2 YFSETQ, per germline. V was shortened by 2 bases and J by 3 bases, with 22 bases between the two germline ends. The CDR3 has 18 amino acids. This chain's CDR3 is CASSLTGTPPSTTDTQYF. The CDR3 DNA is TGCGCCAGCAGCTTAACCGGGACACCCCCTTCTACAACAGATACGCAGTATTTT.

This chain links TRBV3-1 (or the pseudogene TRBV3-2) with TRBJ1-1; maybe TRBD1 (6 bases). Trimming took 4 bases from V and 5 from J, leaving 11 bases between them. Per germline, CDR1 LGHDT and CDR2 YNNKEL (reference sequence). This CDR3 comprises 13 residues. CDR3 DNA sequence: TGTGCCAGCAGCCCCACAGGGAGAACTGAAGCTTTCTTT. Translating it yields CASSPTGRTEAFF.

The chain employs TRBV5-1 and TRBJ1-4, with D unresolved. This CDR3 contains 16 residues. V was trimmed by 0 bases and J by 0 bases, leaving 9 bases between them. CDR1 is SGHRS, CDR2 YFSETQ, per germline. CDR3 region: CASSLAPGSTNEKLFF. The CDR3 DNA is TGCGCCAGCAGCTTGGCCCCAGGTTCAACTAATGAAAAACTGTTTTTT.

V is TRBV19 and J is TRBJ2-2; D might be TRBD1 (5 bases). Deletions cut 6 bases from V and 3 bases from J, with 20 bases between. This CDR3 is built from 17 residues. In germline, CDR1 is LNHDA, CDR2 SQIVND (reference sequence). The CDR3 spells CASSVLRPRADTGELFF. In DNA form, the CDR3 reads TGTGCCAGTAGCGTACTAAGACCCAGGGCGGACACCGGGGAGCTGTTTTTT.

The rearrangement links TRBV28 to TRBJ2-2; D possibly corresponds to TRBD2 (5 bases). Germline values: CDR1 MDHEN, CDR2 SYDVKM. V dropped 7 bases and J dropped 3 bases, with 15 bases sitting between them. The CDR3 spans 15 residues. The CDR3 DNA sequence: TGTGCCAGCACCTCCGACTGGGGAGACACCGGGGAGCTGTTTTTT. Encoded protein: CASTSDWGDTGELFF.

The gene calls are TRBV7-9 and TRBJ1-1; D might be TRBD1 (5 bases). V dropped 2 bases and J dropped 1 base, with 8 bases sitting between them. In germline, CDR1 is SEHNR, CDR2 FQNEAQ (reference sequence). The CDR3 is 14 amino acids. This chain's CDR3 is CASSLITGNTEAFF. The DNA for the CDR3 is TGTGCCAGCAGCTTAATTACAGGGAACACTGAAGCTTTCTTT.

CDR3 nucleotide sequence: TGTGCCAGCAGCTTAGGGGGACTAGCGGGGACCGGGGAGCTGTTTTTT. Its protein product is CASSLGGLAGTGELFF. This chain links TRBV7-2 with TRBJ2-2; 13 bases are shared with TRBD2. Germline CDR1 and CDR2: SGHTA and FQGNSA. This CDR3 comprises 16 residues. The J segment lost 5 bases and the V segment lost 1 base, leaving 1 base of the junction unmatched.

The rearrangement joins TRBV19 to TRBJ1-1; 7 bases fit TRBD1. J gave up 6 bases and V 3 bases, and 10 bases lay outside the gene matches. Germline CDR1 and CDR2: LNHDA and SQIVND (reference sequence). The CDR3 loop spans 15 amino acids. The CDR3 nucleotides are TGTGCCAGTAGTATTATGAACAGGGGCGTACCTGAAGCTTTCTTT. This sequence encodes CASSIMNRGVPEAFF.

The rearrangement links TRBV5-4 to TRBJ2-2; no reliable D call. The germline gives CDR1 SGHNT, CDR2 YYREEE (reference sequence). The CDR3 is made up of 13 amino acids. V lost 3 bases and J 6 bases, leaving 9 bases between the germline ends. DNA for the CDR3: TGTGCCAGCAGCTCTCGGGTCGCCGGGGAGCTGTTTTTT. Encoded protein: CASSSRVAGELFF. Variable domain in full (rest from reference TRBV5-4 and TRBJ2-2): ETGVTQSPTHLIKTRGQQVTLRCSSQSGHNTVSWYQQALGQGPQFIFQYYREEENGRGNFPPRFSGLQFPNYSSELNVNALELDDSALYLCASSSRVAGELFFGEGSRLTVL.

The chain couples TRBV5-1 to TRBJ2-6; 7 bases fit TRBD1. Trimming at V came to 0 bases and at J to 0 bases, leaving 9 bases not matched to a gene. The length of the CDR3 is 19 residues. Germline V CDR1 and CDR2: SGHRS, YFSETQ. This CDR3 reads CASSLAGTAYGSGANVLTF. CDR3 nucleotides: TGCGCCAGCAGCTTGGCCGGGACAGCCTATGGCTCTGGGGCCAACGTCCTGACTTTC.

The chain employs TRBV7-9 and TRBJ2-7; D is perhaps TRBD2 (5 bases). CDR3 length: 13 residues. Germline V gives CDR1 SEHNR, CDR2 FQNEAQ (reference sequence). V was pared by 5 bases and J by 7 bases, with 15 bases between. This CDR3 is CASSPTDRDEQYF. In DNA form, the CDR3 reads TGTGCCAGCAGCCCCACAGACCGGGATGAGCAGTACTTC.

This rearrangement joins TRBV9 to TRBJ2-2, with TRBD1 identical over 8 bases. The junction had 8 bases not matched to a gene; V was cut back by 2 bases and J by 2 bases. Germline V gives CDR1 SGDLS, CDR2 YYNGEE. The CDR3 spans 17 residues. This CDR3 is CASSVVGTGANTGELFF. The CDR3 nucleotides read TGTGCCAGCAGCGTGGTGGGGACAGGAGCCAACACCGGGGAGCTGTTTTTT.